This T cell receptor (beta chain) was observed in a study of technical replicates of blood from several donors. Unmatched junction bases numbered 6, after V lost 5 bases and J lost 5 bases. This CDR3 region has 14 residues. CDR1 is SGHRS and CDR2 is YFSETQ in the germline V gene. Method: immunoSEQ multiplex PCR; TCRdb's copy keeps in-frame clones and lacks some. The sample contains about 74,000 clones, around four fifths of which appear only once. The clonotype was recovered from a human donor in good health. Some clones in this sample may be carry-over from other donors' samples. This chain joins TRBV5-1 and TRBJ2-3, with 9 nucleotides matching TRBD1. Sequencing input: PBMCs. CDR3 protein: CASSEQGARDTQYF. The CDR3 coding sequence is TGCGCCAGCAGTGAACAGGGGGCGCGAGATACGCAGTATTTT.